This TCR beta chain derives from a study of shared clonotypes between healthy human individuals. Whole-study findings and limits: Naive CD4 clonotype sharing across several donors was about 5%. Non-shared clonotypes were found to have lower generation probabilities than the clonotypes that were shared by all four of the sorted-subset donors.

The protocol was immunoSEQ multiplex PCR, while the TCRdb copy is restricted to in-frame clones and leaves out a portion. The repertoire holds around 2,100,000 clones, with roughly 95% as singletons. Trimming left V 9 bases short and J 2 bases short, with 22 bases between. Per the germline V gene, CDR1 is LNHDA and CDR2 is SQIVND (reference sequence). This CDR3 spans 16 amino acids. This clone was found once. Its antigen is unknown. Terminally differentiated effector memory CD45RA+ cells were left out of the naive CD8 fraction, which was CD45RO-negative and positively selected for CCR7. The material sequenced was naive CD8+ T cells sorted from blood. This TCR was recovered from a man in his late teens or twenties in good health. The V and J genes are TRBV19 and TRBJ1-1; weak D call: TRBD1 (5 bases). CDR3 sequence reads: CASRGHPEAPNTEAFF. The CDR3 bases are TGTGCCAGCCGAGGACACCCCGAGGCCCCTAACACTGAAGCTTTCTTT. Full variable domain (outside the CDR3, taken from reference TRBV19 and TRBJ1-1): DGGITQSPKYLFRKEGQNVTLSCEQNLNHDAMYWYRQDPGQGLRLIYYSQIVNDFQKGDIAEGYSVSREKKESFPLTVTSAQKNPTAFYLCASRGHPEAPNTEAFFGQGTRLTVV.